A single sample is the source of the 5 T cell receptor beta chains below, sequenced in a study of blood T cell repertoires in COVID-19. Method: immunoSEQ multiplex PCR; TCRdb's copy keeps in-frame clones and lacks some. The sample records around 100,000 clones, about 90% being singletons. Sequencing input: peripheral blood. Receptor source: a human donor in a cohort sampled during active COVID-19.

The CDR3 region is CATAFRGGQGILDEQYF. In DNA form, the CDR3 reads TGTGCCACCGCCTTTAGGGGGGGACAGGGTATACTAGACGAGCAGTACTTC. The V call is TRBV10-3, the J call TRBJ2-7, with 9 bases aligning to TRBD1. The CDR3 runs to 17 residues. Germline values: CDR1 ENHRY, CDR2 SYGVKD. Trimming removed 10 bases from V and 5 bases from J; junction bases left unmatched: 21.

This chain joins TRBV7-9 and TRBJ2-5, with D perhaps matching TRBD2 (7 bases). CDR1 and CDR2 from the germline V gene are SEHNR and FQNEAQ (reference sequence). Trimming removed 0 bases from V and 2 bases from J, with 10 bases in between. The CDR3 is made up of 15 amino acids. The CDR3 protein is CASSLAGGQQETQYF. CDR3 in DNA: TGTGCCAGCAGCTTAGCGGGGGGGCAACAAGAGACCCAGTACTTC.

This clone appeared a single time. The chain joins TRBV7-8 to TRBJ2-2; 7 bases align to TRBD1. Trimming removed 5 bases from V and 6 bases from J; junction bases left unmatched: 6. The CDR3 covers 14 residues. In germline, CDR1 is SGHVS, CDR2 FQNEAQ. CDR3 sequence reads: CASSAPQGPGELFF. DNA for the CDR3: TGTGCCAGCAGCGCCCCACAGGGGCCCGGGGAGCTGTTTTTT.

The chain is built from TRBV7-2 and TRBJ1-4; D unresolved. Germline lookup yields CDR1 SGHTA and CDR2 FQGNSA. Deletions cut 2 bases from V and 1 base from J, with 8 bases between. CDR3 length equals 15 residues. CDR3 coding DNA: TGTGCCAGCAGCTTAAGAGGCGGAACTAATGAAAAACTGTTTTTT. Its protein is CASSLRGGTNEKLFF.

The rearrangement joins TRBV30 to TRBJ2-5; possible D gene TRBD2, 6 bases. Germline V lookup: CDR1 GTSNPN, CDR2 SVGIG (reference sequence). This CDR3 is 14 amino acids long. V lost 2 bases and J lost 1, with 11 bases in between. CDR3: CAWSLGGGQETQYF. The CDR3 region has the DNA TGTGCCTGGAGTCTGGGGGGAGGCCAAGAGACCCAGTACTTC.